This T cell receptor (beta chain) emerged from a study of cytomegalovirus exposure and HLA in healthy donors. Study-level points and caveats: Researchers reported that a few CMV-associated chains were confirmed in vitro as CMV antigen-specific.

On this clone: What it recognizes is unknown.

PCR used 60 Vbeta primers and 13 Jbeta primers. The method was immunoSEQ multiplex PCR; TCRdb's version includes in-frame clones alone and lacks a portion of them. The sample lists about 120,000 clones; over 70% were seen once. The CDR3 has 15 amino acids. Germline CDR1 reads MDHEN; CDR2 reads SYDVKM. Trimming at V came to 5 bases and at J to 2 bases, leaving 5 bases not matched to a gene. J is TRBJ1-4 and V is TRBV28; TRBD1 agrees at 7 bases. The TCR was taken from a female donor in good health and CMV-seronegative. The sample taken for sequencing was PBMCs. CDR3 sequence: CASSPQGGTNEKLFF. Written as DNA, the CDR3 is TGTGCCAGCAGTCCCCAGGGGGGCACTAATGAAAAACTGTTTTTT.